The clone carrying this TCR beta chain was found a few times. These data are taken from a study of blood T cell repertoires in COVID-19. Across the study: The origin of the acute and convalescent COVID-19 samples was the United States, Italy and Spain.

Only in-frame clones appear in the TCRdb table, and some are missing; sequencing was by immunoSEQ multiplex PCR. The sample has around 250,000 clones, around four fifths seen once. This sequence was found in a man older than 75 with acute or convalescent COVID-19. Sample: peripheral blood.

The CDR3 region is CASSPVDIHNQPQHF. The CDR3 coding sequence is TGTGCCAGCAGCCCTGTCGACATACACAATCAGCCCCAGCATTTT. The chain uses TRBV6-2 or TRBV6-3 and TRBJ1-5; D ambiguous. The V end was cut by 6 bases, the J end by 3 bases, with 15 bases between. The CDR3 covers 15 residues. Germline-derived CDR1 and CDR2 are MNHEY and SVGEGT.